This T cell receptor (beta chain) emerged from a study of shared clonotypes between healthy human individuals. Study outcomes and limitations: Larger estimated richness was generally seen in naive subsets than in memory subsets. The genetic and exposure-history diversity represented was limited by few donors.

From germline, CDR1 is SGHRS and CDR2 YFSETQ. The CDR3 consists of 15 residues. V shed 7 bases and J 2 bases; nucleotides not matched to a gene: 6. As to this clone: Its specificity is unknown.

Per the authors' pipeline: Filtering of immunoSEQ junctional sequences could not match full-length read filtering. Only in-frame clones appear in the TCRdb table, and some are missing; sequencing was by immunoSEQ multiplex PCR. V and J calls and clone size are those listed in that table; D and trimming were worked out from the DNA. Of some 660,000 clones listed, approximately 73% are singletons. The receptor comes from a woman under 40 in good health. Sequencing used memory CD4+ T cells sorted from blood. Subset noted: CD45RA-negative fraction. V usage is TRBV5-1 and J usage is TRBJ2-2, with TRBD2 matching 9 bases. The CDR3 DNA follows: TGCGCCAGCTGGGCGGGAGGGTTCAACACCGGGGAGCTGTTTTTT. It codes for CASWAGGFNTGELFF.